Below, 18 T cell receptor beta chains from the same sample are listed, as sequenced in a study of T cells after yellow fever vaccination. TCRdb re-called the 5' RACE reads through MiXCR, storing one row per CDR3 protein. The sample has 500,000 to 650,000 distinct CDR3 sequences, about 13% seen once; the top ten hold about an eighth. Sample: PBMCs, taken on the day of the yellow fever booster vaccination. The receptors derive from a man aged 25-40 years who received the YFV17D yellow fever vaccine.

The chain uses TRBV5-1 and TRBJ1-1; 7 nucleotides agree with TRBD1. The ends lost 2 bases at V and 1 base at J; junction bases unmatched: 5. The V gene's germline CDR1 is SGHRS and CDR2 YFSETQ. CDR3 length: 15 residues. This chain's CDR3 is CASSLEGAGNTEAFF. The CDR3 DNA reads as TGCGCCAGCAGCTTAGAGGGGGCAGGGAACACTGAAGCTTTCTTT.

This clonotype was seen only a few times. This rearrangement joins TRBV15 to TRBJ2-7; TRBD1 might be the D (6 bases). CDR1 and CDR2 (germline): LNHNV, YYDKDF (reference sequence). The CDR3 covers 13 residues. Trimming left V 5 bases short and J 7 bases short, with 15 bases between. Here the CDR3 reads CATSPGETSEQYF. The CDR3 bases are TGTGCCACCAGCCCAGGGGAGACTTCTGAGCAGTACTTC.

This clonotype was counted between two and nine times. This chain uses TRBV5-1 with TRBJ2-7; D possibly corresponds to TRBD1 (5 bases). V lost 7 bases, J lost 2 bases, and 10 bases lay in between. There are 12 residues in the CDR3. Germline V gene lookup returns CDR1 SGHRS and CDR2 YFSETQ. CDR3 loop: CASYRSPYEQYF. CDR3 DNA sequence: TGCGCCAGCTACAGGAGCCCCTACGAGCAGTACTTC.

This clonotype was recorded a few times. The chain is built from TRBV3-1 and TRBJ2-2; TRBD1 aligns across 8 bases. This CDR3 region has 16 residues. V was clipped by 2 bases and J by 4 bases; unmatched bases: 6. Per germline, CDR1 LGHDT and CDR2 YNNKEL (reference sequence). The CDR3: CASSQRRQGRTGELFF. Written as DNA, the CDR3 is TGTGCCAGCAGCCAACGCCGACAGGGGCGCACCGGGGAGCTGTTTTTT.

This clonotype has more than one count but fewer than ten. This sequence joins TRBV30 and TRBJ2-7; D is tentatively TRBD1 or TRBD2 (5 bases each). The germline CDR1 and CDR2 sequences are GTSNPN and SVGIG (reference sequence). The CDR3 contains 12 residues. V was cut by 2 bases and J by 7 bases, with 12 bases left in between. This CDR3 reads CAWSRDAWEQYF. Written as DNA, the CDR3 is TGTGCCTGGAGTCGGGACGCTTGGGAGCAGTACTTC. Full variable domain (remainder filled in from reference TRBV30 and TRBJ2-7): SQTIHQWPATLVQPVGSPLSLECTVEGTSNPNLYWYRQAAGRGLQLLFYSVGIGQISSEVPQNLSASRPQDRQFILSSKKLLLSDSGFYLCAWSRDAWEQYFGPGTRLTVT.

The chain recombines TRBV5-4 with TRBJ2-3; 10 positions agree with TRBD2. The trim removed 2 bases at V and 4 bases at J, leaving 4 bases unmatched. The CDR3 is made up of 15 amino acids. The germline CDR1 and CDR2 sequences are SGHNT and YYREEE (reference sequence). The CDR3 coding sequence is TGTGCCAGCAGCTTTCAAGCGGGAGGGCCAGATACGCAGTATTTT. Its protein is CASSFQAGGPDTQYF.

This chain links TRBV7-3 with TRBJ2-1, with 10 bases identical to TRBD2. The J segment lost 1 base and the V segment lost 2 bases, leaving 5 bases of the junction unmatched. The CDR3 spans 17 residues. CDR1 is SGHTA and CDR2 is FQGTGA in the germline V gene. The CDR3 region has the DNA TGTGCCAGCAGCTTATTAGCGGGAGGCCTTTCCTACAATGAGCAGTTCTTC. Translated, it gives CASSLLAGGLSYNEQFF. Full variable domain (rest looked up from reference TRBV7-3 and TRBJ2-1): GAGVSQTPSNKVTEKGKYVELRCDPISGHTALYWYRQSLGQGPEFLIYFQGTGAADDSGLPNDRFFAVRPEGSVSTLKIQRTERGDSAVYLCASSLLAGGLSYNEQFFGPGTRLTVL.

In this sample, this clonotype turned up a few times. The chain couples TRBV20-1 to TRBJ2-3; a possible D gene is TRBD2 (5 bases). Germline V gene lookup returns CDR1 DFQATT and CDR2 SNEGSKA (reference sequence). V shed 3 bases and J shed 1 base, with 14 bases lying between them. The CDR3 runs 15 residues. CDR3 nucleotide sequence: TGCAGTGCTAGCCCTAGCCCACTAGGCACAGATACGCAGTATTTT. Protein sequence: CSASPSPLGTDTQYF.

The chain is built from TRBV20-1 and TRBJ2-7; unclear D gene. Trimming removed 6 bases from V and 3 bases from J, with 9 bases in between. This CDR3 comprises 11 residues. The germline V gene has CDR1 DFQATT and CDR2 SNEGSKA (reference sequence). Here the CDR3 DNA reads TGCAGTGCAAGGACCGGCTACGAGCAGTACTTC. Residues: CSARTGYEQYF.

The chain uses TRBV10-1 and TRBJ1-6; tentative D call: TRBD1 (5 bases). Looked up from germline, CDR1 is WNHNN and CDR2 is SYGVQD (reference sequence). The CDR3 is 13 residues long. With 4 bases removed from V and 7 bases from J, the gap between germline ends came to 8 bases. The CDR3 spells CASSGGLNSPLHF. As DNA, the CDR3 is TGCGCCAGCAGTGGGGGCTTGAATTCACCCCTCCACTTT.

This clonotype was detected many times. V usage is TRBV7-2 and J usage is TRBJ2-1; D possibly corresponds to TRBD2 (7 bases). The CDR3 spans 14 residues. Trimming removed 8 bases at V and 9 bases at J, with 20 bases between. The germline V gene has CDR1 SGHTA and CDR2 FQGNSA. The CDR3: CASASRGTMSEQFF. In nucleotides, the CDR3 is TGTGCCAGCGCCTCGAGGGGGACTATGAGTGAGCAGTTCTTC.

This chain joins TRBV20-1 and TRBJ2-1, with D perhaps TRBD1 or TRBD2 (5 bases each). V lost 6 bases and J lost 3, with 12 bases in between. From germline, CDR1 is DFQATT and CDR2 SNEGSKA (reference sequence). CDR3 size: 13 residues. In DNA, the CDR3 is TGCAGTGCCTCGGGACCCAACTACAATGAGCAGTTCTTC. It codes for CSASGPNYNEQFF.

This clonotype came up a few times. V is TRBV12-3 or TRBV12-4 and J is TRBJ2-1; 9 bases map to TRBD2. With V trimmed by 4 bases and J by 1 base, 17 bases remained unmatched. The CDR3 has 20 residues. The DNA of the CDR3 is TGTGCCAGCAGTTCACCCCCCCATAGATCCAGCGGGAGGTCCTACAATGAGCAGTTCTTC. It translates to CASSSPPHRSSGRSYNEQFF.

This clonotype was seen at least ten times. The chain is built from TRBV20-1 and TRBJ2-7; D remains ambiguous. Germline CDR1 and CDR2: DFQATT and SNEGSKA (reference sequence). CDR3 length equals 13 residues. Between the trimmed V and J ends, which lost 6 bases and 2 bases, there was a span of 14 bases. The CDR3 region has the DNA TGCAGTGCCTCCCAAATGAGTACCTACGAGCAGTACTTC. It codes for CSASQMSTYEQYF.

The rearrangement uses TRBV7-2 and TRBJ2-7; D is unresolved. This CDR3 region has 14 residues. With 5 bases removed from V and 1 base from J, the gap between germline ends came to 12 bases. The germline CDR1 and CDR2 sequences are SGHTA and FQGNSA. The DNA of the CDR3 is TGTGCCAGCAGCGCCCCCCCAGCGTCCTACGAGCAGTACTTC. Translating it yields CASSAPPASYEQYF.

This clonotype was observed a few times. The J gene is TRBJ2-3, the V gene TRBV5-1; TRBD2 matches 8 bases. CDR3 size: 19 residues. Trimming removed 1 base from V and 2 bases from J; junction bases left unmatched: 15. The V gene's germline CDR1 is SGHRS and CDR2 YFSETQ. Written as DNA, the CDR3 is TGCGCCAGCAGCTTGCTCGGGGAGACAGGACTAGCCTCCACAGATACGCAGTATTTT. Translation: CASSLLGETGLASTDTQYF.

This clonotype was observed a few times. The chain carries TRBV5-1 and TRBJ1-1, with D possibly being TRBD1 (5 bases). The CDR3 is 14 residues long. Between the trimmed V and J ends, which lost 2 bases and 3 bases, there was a span of 11 bases. Germline-derived CDR1 and CDR2 are SGHRS and YFSETQ. Here the CDR3 reads CASSFTLGDTEAFF. CDR3 coding DNA: TGCGCCAGCAGCTTTACCCTGGGGGACACTGAAGCTTTCTTT. Complete variable domain (other parts from reference TRBV5-1 and TRBJ1-1): KAGVTQTPRYLIKTRGQQVTLSCSPISGHRSVSWYQQTPGQGLQFLFEYFSETQRNKGNFPGRFSGRQFSNSRSEMNVSTLELGDSALYLCASSFTLGDTEAFFGQGTRLTVV.

This chain joins TRBV15 and TRBJ2-5; D uncertain. The CDR3 is 16 amino acids. The germline V gene has CDR1 LNHNV and CDR2 YYDKDF (reference sequence). Trimming shortened V by 1 base and J by 2 bases, and 14 bases separated the two germline ends. CDR3 DNA sequence: TGTGCCACCAGCAGAGGCGAACACGCCCTTCAAGAGACCCAGTACTTC. Residues: CATSRGEHALQETQYF.